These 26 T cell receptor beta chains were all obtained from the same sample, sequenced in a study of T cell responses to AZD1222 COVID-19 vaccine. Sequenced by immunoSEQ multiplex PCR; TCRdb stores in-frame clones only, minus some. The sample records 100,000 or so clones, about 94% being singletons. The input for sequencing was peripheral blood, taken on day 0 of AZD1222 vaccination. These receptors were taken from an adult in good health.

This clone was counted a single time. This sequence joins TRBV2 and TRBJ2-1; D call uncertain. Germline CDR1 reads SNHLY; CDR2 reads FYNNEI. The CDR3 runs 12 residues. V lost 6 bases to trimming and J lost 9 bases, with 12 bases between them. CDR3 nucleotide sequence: TGTGCCAGCAGGAAGGCGTTAGGTGAGCAGTTCTTC. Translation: CASRKALGEQFF.

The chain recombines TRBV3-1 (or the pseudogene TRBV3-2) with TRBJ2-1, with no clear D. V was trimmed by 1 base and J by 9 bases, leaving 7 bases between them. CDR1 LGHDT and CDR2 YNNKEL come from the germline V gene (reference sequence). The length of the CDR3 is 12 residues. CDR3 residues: CASSQGLAEQFF. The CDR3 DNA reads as TGTGCCAGCAGCCAAGGGTTGGCTGAGCAGTTCTTC.

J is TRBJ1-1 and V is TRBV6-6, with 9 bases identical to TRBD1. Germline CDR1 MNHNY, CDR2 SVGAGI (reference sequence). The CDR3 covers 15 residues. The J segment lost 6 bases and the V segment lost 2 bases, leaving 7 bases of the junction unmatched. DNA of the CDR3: TGTGCCAGCAGTTACCCTGGGACAGGGAAGGCTGAAGCTTTCTTT. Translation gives CASSYPGTGKAEAFF.

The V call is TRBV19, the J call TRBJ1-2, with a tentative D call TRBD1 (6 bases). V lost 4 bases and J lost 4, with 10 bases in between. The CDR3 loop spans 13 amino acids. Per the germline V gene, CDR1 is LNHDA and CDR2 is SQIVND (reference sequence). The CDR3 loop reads CASSTGVGYGYTF. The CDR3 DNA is TGTGCCAGTAGTACAGGGGTCGGCTATGGCTACACCTTC.

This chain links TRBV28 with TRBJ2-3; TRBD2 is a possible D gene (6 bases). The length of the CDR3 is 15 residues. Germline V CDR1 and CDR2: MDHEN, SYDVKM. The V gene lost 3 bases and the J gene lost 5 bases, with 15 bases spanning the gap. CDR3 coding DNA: TGTGCCAGCAGTTTCGCCGGGACGGGAGAAGATACGCAGTATTTT. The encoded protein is CASSFAGTGEDTQYF. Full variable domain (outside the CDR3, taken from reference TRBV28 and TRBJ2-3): DVKVTQSSRYLVKRTGEKVFLECVQDMDHENMFWYRQDPGLGLRLIYFSYDVKMKEKGDIPEGYSVSREKKERFSLILESASTNQTSMYLCASSFAGTGEDTQYFGPGTRLTVL.

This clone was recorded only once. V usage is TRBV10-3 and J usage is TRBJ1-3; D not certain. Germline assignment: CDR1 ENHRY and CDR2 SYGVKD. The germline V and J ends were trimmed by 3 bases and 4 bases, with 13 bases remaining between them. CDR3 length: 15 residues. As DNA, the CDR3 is TGTGCCATCAGTGAAACAGCTGCCTCGGGAAACACCATATATTTT. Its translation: CAISETAASGNTIYF.

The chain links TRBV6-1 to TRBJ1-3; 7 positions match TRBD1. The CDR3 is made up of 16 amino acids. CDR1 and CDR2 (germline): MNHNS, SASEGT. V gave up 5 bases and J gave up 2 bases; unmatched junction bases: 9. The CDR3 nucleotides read TGTGCCAGCAGTCAAGGGGGCGTGGGGGCTGGAAACACCATATATTTT. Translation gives CASSQGGVGAGNTIYF.

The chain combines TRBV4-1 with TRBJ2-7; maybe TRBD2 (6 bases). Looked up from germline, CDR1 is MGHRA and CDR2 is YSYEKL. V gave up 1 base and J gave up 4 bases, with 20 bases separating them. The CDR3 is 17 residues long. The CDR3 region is CASSQGRFSGRGYEQYF. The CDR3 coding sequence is TGCGCCAGCAGCCAAGGCCGGTTCTCCGGGAGAGGTTACGAGCAGTACTTC.

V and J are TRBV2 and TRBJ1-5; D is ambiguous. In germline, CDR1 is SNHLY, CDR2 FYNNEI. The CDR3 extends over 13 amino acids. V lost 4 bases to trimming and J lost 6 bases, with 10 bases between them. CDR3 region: CASSVSRSQPQHF. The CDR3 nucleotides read TGTGCCAGCAGTGTTTCTCGGAGTCAGCCCCAGCATTTT. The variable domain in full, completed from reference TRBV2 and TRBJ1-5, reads EPEVTQTPSHQVTQMGQEVILRCVPISNHLYFYWYRQILGQKVEFLVSFYNNEISEKSEIFDDQFSVERPDGSNFTLKIRSTKLEDSAMYFCASSVSRSQPQHFGDGTRLSIL.

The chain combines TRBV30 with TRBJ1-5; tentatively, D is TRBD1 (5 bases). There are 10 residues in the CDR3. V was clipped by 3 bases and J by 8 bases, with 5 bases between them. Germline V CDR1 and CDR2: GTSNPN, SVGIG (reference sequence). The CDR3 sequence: CAWRGEPQHF. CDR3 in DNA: TGTGCCTGGAGGGGGGAGCCCCAGCATTTT.

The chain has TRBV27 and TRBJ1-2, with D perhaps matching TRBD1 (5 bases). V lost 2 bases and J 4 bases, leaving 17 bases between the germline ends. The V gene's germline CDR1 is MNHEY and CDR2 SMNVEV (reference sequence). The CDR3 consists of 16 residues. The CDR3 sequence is CASSLNEGQGVYGYTF. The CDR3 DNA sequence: TGTGCCAGCAGTTTAAATGAAGGGCAGGGCGTCTATGGCTACACCTTC.

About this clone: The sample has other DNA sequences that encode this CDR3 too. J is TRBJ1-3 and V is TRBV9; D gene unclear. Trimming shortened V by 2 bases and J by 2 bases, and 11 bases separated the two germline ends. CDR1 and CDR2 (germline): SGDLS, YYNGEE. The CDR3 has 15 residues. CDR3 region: CASSVGPGAGNTIYF. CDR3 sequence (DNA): TGTGCCAGCAGCGTTGGCCCGGGAGCTGGAAACACCATATATTTT.

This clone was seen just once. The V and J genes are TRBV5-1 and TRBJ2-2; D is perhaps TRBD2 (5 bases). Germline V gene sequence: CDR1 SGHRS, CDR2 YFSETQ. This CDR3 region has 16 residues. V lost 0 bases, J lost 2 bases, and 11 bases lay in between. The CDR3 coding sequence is TGCGCCAGCAGCTTGGTAATGGCGGGCAACACCGGGGAGCTGTTTTTT. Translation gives CASSLVMAGNTGELFF.

As DNA, the CDR3 is TGCGCCAGCAGCTTGGATTGGGGGGATGGCTACACCTTC. The encoded protein is CASSLDWGDGYTF. The chain has TRBV5-1 and TRBJ1-2; a possible D gene is TRBD1 (5 bases). V was clipped by 0 bases and J by 6 bases, with 9 bases between them. From germline, CDR1 is SGHRS and CDR2 YFSETQ. This CDR3 contains 13 residues.

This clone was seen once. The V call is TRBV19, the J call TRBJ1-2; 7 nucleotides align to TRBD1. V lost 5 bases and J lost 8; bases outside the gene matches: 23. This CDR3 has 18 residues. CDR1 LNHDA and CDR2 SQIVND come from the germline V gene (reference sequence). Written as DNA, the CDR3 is TGTGCCAGTAGTCTGCGAGAAGGACGAGGGGGCCCCCAGAGGGGCTACACCTTC. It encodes CASSLREGRGGPQRGYTF.

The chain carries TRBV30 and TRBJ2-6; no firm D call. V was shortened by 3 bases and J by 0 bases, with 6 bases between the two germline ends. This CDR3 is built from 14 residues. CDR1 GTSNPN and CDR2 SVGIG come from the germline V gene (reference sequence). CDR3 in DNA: TGTGCCTGGAGAAGGAGCTCTGGGGCCAACGTCCTGACTTTC. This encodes CAWRRSSGANVLTF.

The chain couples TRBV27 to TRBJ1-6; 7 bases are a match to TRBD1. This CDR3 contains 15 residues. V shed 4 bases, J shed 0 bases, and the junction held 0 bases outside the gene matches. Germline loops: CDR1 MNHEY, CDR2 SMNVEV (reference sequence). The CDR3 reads CASSWDSSYNSPLHF. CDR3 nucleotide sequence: TGTGCCAGCAGTTGGGACAGCTCCTATAATTCACCCCTCCACTTT.

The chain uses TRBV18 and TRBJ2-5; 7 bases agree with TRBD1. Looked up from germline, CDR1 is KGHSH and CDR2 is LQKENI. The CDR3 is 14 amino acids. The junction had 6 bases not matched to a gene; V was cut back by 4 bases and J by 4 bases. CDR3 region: CASSLTTGSETQYF. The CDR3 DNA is TGTGCCAGCTCACTAACGACAGGGTCAGAGACCCAGTACTTC.

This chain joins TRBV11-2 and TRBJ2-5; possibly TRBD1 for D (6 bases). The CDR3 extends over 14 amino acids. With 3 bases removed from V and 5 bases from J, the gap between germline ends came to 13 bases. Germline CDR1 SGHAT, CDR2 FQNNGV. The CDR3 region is CASSFATGLETQYF. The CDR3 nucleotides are TGTGCCAGCAGCTTCGCTACAGGGCTTGAGACCCAGTACTTC. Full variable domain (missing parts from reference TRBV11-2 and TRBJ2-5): EAGVAQSPRYKIIEKRQSVAFWCNPISGHATLYWYQQILGQGPKLLIQFQNNGVVDDSQLPKDRFSAERLKGVDSTLKIQPAKLEDSAVYLCASSFATGLETQYFGPGTRLLVL.

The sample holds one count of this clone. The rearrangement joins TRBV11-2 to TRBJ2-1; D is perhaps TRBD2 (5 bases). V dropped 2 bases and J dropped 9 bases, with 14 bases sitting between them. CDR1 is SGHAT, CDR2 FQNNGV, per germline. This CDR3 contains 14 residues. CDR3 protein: CASSLWGAAPEQFF. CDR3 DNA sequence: TGTGCCAGCAGCTTATGGGGAGCAGCCCCTGAGCAGTTCTTC.

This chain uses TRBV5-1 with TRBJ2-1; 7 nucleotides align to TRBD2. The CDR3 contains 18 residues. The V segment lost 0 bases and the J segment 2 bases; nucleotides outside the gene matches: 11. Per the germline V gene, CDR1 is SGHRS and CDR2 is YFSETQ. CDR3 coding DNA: TGCGCCAGCAGCTTGGAACCGACGGGGGGAGCTCCCTACAATGAGCAGTTCTTC. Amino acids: CASSLEPTGGAPYNEQFF. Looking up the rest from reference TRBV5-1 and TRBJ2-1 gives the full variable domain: KAGVTQTPRYLIKTRGQQVTLSCSPISGHRSVSWYQQTPGQGLQFLFEYFSETQRNKGNFPGRFSGRQFSNSRSEMNVSTLELGDSALYLCASSLEPTGGAPYNEQFFGPGTRLTVL.

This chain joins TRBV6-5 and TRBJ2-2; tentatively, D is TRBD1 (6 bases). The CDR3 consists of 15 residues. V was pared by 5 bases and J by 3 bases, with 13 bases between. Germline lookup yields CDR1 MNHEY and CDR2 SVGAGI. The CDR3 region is CASSRNGQYTGELFF. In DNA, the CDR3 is TGTGCCAGCAGTCGGAACGGACAGTACACCGGGGAGCTGTTTTTT.

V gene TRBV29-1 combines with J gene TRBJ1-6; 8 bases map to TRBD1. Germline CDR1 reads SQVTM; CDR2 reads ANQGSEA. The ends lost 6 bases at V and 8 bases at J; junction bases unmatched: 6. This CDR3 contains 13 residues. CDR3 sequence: CSVATGVHSPLHF. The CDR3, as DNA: TGCAGCGTCGCGACAGGGGTGCATTCACCCCTCCACTTT.

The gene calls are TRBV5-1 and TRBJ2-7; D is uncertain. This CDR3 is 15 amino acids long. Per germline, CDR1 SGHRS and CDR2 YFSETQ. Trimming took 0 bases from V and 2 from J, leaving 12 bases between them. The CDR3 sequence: CASSLEAGNTYEQYF. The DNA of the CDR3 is TGCGCCAGCAGCTTGGAGGCAGGCAACACCTACGAGCAGTACTTC.

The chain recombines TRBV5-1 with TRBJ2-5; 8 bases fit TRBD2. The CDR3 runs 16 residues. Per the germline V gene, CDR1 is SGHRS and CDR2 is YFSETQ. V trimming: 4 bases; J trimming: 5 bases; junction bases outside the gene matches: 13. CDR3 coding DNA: TGCGCCAGCAGCCCCCTGATGGCCGGGGGGGCGGAGACCCAGTACTTC. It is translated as CASSPLMAGGAETQYF.

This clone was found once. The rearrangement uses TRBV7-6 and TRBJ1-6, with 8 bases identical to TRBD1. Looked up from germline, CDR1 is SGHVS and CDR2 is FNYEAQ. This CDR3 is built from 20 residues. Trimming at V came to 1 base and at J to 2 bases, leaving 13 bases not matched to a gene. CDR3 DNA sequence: TGTGCCAGCAGCTTAGATCCAGGGGGCGCCTCATTGGCCTATAATTCACCCCTCCACTTT. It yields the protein CASSLDPGGASLAYNSPLHF.